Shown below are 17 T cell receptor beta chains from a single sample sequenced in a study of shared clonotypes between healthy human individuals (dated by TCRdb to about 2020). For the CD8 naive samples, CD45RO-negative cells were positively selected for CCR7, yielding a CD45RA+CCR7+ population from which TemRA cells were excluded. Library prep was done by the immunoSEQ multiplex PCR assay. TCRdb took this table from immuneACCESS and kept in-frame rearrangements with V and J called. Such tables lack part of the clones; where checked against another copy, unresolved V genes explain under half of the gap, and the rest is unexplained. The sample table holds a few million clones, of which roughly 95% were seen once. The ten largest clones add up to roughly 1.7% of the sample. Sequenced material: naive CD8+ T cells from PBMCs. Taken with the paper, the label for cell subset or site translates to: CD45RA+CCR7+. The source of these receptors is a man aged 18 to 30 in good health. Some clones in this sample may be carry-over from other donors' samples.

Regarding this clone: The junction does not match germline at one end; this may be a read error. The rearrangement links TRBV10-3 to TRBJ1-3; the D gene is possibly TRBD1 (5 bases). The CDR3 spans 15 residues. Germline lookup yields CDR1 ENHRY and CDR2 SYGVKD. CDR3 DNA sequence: TGTGCCATCATTGAGGGGCCCGAATCTGGAAACACCATATATTTT. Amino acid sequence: CAIIEGPESGNTIYF.

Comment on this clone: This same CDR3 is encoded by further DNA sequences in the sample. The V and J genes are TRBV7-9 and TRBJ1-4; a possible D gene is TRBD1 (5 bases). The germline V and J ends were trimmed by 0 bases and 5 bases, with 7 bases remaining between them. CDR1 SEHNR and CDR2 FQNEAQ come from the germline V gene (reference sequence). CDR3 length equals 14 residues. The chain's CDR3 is CASSLAGPNEKLFF. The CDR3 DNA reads TGTGCCAGCAGCTTAGCGGGGCCGAATGAAAAACTGTTTTTT.

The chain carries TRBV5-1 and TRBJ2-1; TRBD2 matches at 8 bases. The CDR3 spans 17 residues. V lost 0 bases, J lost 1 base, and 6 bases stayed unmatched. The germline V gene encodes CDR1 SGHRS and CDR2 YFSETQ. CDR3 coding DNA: TGCGCCAGCAGCTTGGGCGGGAGGCTGGGTTCCTACAATGAGCAGTTCTTC. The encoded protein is CASSLGGRLGSYNEQFF.

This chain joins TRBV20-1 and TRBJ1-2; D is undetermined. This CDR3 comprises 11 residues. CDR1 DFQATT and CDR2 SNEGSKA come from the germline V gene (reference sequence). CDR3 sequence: CRDGQNDGYTF. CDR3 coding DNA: TGCAGGGACGGGCAGAACGATGGCTACACCTTC.

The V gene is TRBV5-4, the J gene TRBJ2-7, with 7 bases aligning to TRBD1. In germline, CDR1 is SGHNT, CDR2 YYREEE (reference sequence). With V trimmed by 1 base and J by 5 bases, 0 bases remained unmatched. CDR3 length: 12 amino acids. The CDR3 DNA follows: TGTGCCAGCAGCTTGACAGGGGACGAGCAGTACTTC. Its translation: CASSLTGDEQYF.

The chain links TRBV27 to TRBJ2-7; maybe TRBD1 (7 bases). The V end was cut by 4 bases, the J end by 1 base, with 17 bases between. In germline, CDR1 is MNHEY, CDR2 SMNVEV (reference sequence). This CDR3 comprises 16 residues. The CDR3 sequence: CASSSSRGERSYEQYF. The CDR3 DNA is TGTGCCAGCAGTTCCTCCAGGGGGGAACGGTCCTACGAGCAGTACTTC.

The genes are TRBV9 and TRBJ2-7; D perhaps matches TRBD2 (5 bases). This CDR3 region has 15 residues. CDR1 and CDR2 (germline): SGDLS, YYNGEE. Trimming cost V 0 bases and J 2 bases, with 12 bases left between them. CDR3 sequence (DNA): TGTGCCAGCAGCGTAGGGGTCGGGGTGACCTACGAGCAGTACTTC. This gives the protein CASSVGVGVTYEQYF.

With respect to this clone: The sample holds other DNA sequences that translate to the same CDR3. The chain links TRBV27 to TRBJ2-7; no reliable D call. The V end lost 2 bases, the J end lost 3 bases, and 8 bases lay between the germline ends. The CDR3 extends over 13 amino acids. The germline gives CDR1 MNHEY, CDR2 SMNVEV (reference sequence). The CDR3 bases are TGTGCCAGCAGTTTAGGAGTTGGCTACGAGCAGTACTTC. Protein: CASSLGVGYEQYF.

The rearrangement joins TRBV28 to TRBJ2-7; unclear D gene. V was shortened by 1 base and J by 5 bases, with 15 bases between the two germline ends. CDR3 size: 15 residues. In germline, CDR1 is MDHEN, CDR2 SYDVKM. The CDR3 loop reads CASSLFATGADEQYF. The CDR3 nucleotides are TGTGCCAGCAGTTTATTTGCCACTGGCGCAGACGAGCAGTACTTC.

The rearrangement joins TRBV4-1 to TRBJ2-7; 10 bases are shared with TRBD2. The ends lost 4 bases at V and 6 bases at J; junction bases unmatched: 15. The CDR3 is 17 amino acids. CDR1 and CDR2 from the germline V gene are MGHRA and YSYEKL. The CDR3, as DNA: TGCGCCAGCAGCCTAAGGCTAGCGGGAGTGGGGGTTTTCGAGCAGTACTTC. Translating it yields CASSLRLAGVGVFEQYF.

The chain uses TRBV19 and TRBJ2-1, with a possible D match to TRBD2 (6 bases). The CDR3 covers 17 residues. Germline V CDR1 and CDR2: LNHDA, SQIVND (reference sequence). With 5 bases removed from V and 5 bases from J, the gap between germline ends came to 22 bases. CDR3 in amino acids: CASSPFFFTGRNNEQFF. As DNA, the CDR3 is TGTGCCAGTAGTCCATTTTTTTTTACGGGGAGGAACAATGAGCAGTTCTTC.

The CDR3 sequence is CASSLGRALNTEAFF. CDR3 bases: TGTGCCAGCAGTCTGGGGAGGGCCTTGAACACTGAAGCTTTCTTT. The rearrangement links TRBV13 to TRBJ1-1; unclear D gene. Germline-derived CDR1 and CDR2 are PRHDT and FYEKMQ (reference sequence). This CDR3 has 15 amino acids. V was pared by 6 bases and J by 0 bases, with 14 bases between.

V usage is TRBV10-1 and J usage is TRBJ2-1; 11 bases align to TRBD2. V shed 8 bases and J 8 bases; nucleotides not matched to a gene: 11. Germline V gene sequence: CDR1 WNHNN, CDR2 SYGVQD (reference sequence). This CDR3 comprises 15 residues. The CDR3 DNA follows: TGCGCCAGCTCTATACTAGCGGGAGCCGGCGATGAGCAGTTCTTC. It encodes CASSILAGAGDEQFF.

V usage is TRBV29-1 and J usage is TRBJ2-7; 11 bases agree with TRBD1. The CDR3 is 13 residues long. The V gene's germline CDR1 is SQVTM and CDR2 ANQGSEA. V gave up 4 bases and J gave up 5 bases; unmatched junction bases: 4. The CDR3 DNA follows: TGCAGCGTTGTCGGACAGGGGGCACACGAGCAGTACTTC. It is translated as CSVVGQGAHEQYF.

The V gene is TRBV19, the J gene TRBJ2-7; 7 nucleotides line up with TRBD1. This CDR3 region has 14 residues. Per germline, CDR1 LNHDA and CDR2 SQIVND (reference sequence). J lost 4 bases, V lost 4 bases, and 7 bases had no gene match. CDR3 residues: CASSTNRGGYEQYF. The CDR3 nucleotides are TGTGCCAGTAGTACTAACAGGGGCGGGTACGAGCAGTACTTC.

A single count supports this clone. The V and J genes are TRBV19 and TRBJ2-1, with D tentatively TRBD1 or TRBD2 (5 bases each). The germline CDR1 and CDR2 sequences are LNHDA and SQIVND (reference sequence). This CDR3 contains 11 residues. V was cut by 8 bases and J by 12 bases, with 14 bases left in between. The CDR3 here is CASGGLGGQFF. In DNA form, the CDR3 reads TGTGCCAGTGGAGGACTTGGGGGGCAGTTCTTC.

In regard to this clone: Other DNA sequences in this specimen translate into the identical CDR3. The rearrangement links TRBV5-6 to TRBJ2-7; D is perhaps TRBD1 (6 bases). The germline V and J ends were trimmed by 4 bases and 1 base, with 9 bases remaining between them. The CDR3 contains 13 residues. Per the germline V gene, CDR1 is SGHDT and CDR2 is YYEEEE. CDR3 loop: CASSPDSSYEQYF. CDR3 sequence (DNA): TGTGCCAGCAGCCCGGACAGTTCCTACGAGCAGTACTTC.